One sample yielded the 22 T cell receptor beta chains listed below, sequenced in a study of cytomegalovirus exposure and HLA in healthy donors. PCR employed 60 Vbeta and 13 Jbeta primers. This table comes from immunoSEQ multiplex PCR, and its TCRdb copy is limited to in-frame clones, with some not included. This sample yields around 160,000 clones, of which almost 80% are seen a single time; roughly 10% belongs to the top ten. Sequencing was done on a sample of PBMCs. The origin of the receptors is a man younger than 35 in good health and CMV-seropositive.

The rearrangement uses TRBV29-1 and TRBJ1-5; possibly TRBD1 for D (5 bases). V was cut by 4 bases and J by 7 bases, with 14 bases left in between. The CDR3 consists of 13 residues. Per germline, CDR1 SQVTM and CDR2 ANQGSEA. The CDR3 sequence: CSVVRGRLQPQHF. The CDR3, as DNA: TGCAGCGTTGTTCGGGGGAGGTTACAGCCCCAGCATTTT.

A single count supports this clone. This chain connects TRBV6-1 to TRBJ1-2, with 7 bases fitting TRBD1. Germline V gene lookup returns CDR1 MNHNS and CDR2 SASEGT. V shed 3 bases, J shed 6 bases, and the junction held 4 bases outside the gene matches. The CDR3 covers 13 residues. CDR3 residues: CASSEATGHGYTF. The CDR3 region has the DNA TGTGCCAGCAGTGAGGCGACAGGGCATGGCTACACCTTC.

This clone was picked up one time. The chain has TRBV13 and TRBJ1-1, with a possible D match to TRBD1 (5 bases). This CDR3 is 14 amino acids long. V lost 0 bases, J lost 7 bases, and 12 bases lay in between. CDR1 and CDR2 (germline): PRHDT, FYEKMQ (reference sequence). The CDR3 DNA follows: TGTGCCAGCAGCTTAGGGGGCACAGGCGATGAAGCTTTCTTT. Its translation: CASSLGGTGDEAFF.

V usage is TRBV29-1 and J usage is TRBJ2-3; 12 positions match TRBD2. V shed 3 bases, J shed 7 bases, and the junction held 11 bases outside the gene matches. This CDR3 is built from 16 residues. Germline V CDR1 and CDR2: SQVTM, ANQGSEA. Here the CDR3 DNA reads TGCAGCGTTGAGCCCCTAGCGGGAGGGCCCTCAAATACGCAGTATTTT. Translation gives CSVEPLAGGPSNTQYF.

This clone was seen only once. V gene TRBV30 combines with J gene TRBJ2-5; a weak D match, TRBD2 (5 bases). The CDR3 runs 14 residues. CDR1 and CDR2 from the germline V gene are GTSNPN and SVGIG (reference sequence). Trimming shortened V by 0 bases and J by 1 base, and 9 bases separated the two germline ends. CDR3 DNA sequence: TGTGCCTGGAGTGTATGGACTGTCCAAGAGACCCAGTACTTC. Protein sequence: CAWSVWTVQETQYF.

This chain uses TRBV29-1 with TRBJ2-7; D remains unclear. CDR1 SQVTM and CDR2 ANQGSEA come from the germline V gene. The CDR3 spans 15 residues. Trimming shortened V by 6 bases and J by 4 bases, and 22 bases separated the two germline ends. CDR3 DNA sequence: TGCAGCGTCCTCGGGTTCCACAACGCCTTTTACGAGCAGTACTTC. Translation gives CSVLGFHNAFYEQYF.

This clone was observed a handful of times. The chain uses TRBV19 and TRBJ2-1; TRBD1 might be the D (5 bases). This CDR3 is built from 10 residues. Germline V lookup: CDR1 LNHDA, CDR2 SQIVND (reference sequence). The ends were cut back, 8 bases at V and 7 bases at J, with 6 bases in the middle. The CDR3 loop reads CASQGNEQFF. The CDR3 coding sequence is TGTGCCAGTCAGGGTAATGAGCAGTTCTTC.

The CDR3 protein is CASSPAAGARTEAFF. The CDR3 coding sequence is TGCGCCAGCAGCCCAGCGGCGGGGGCGCGGACTGAAGCTTTCTTT. This chain uses TRBV4-1 with TRBJ1-1, with D possibly matching TRBD1 (6 bases). Germline V lookup: CDR1 MGHRA, CDR2 YSYEKL. Between the trimmed V and J ends, which lost 4 bases and 5 bases, there was a span of 17 bases. The CDR3 loop spans 15 amino acids.

This chain links TRBV27 with TRBJ1-2; D perhaps matches TRBD1 (5 bases). Germline CDR1 reads MNHEY; CDR2 reads SMNVEV (reference sequence). The length of the CDR3 is 11 residues. The V end was cut by 11 bases, the J end by 4 bases, with 11 bases between. CDR3 sequence (DNA): TGTGCCGTCAGGGCCGGCTATGGCTACACCTTC. Its translation: CAVRAGYGYTF.

The chain combines TRBV18 with TRBJ2-7, with 9 bases aligning to TRBD1. Germline trimming cut 2 bases from V and 6 bases from J; bases unmatched to any gene: 8. Germline V gene sequence: CDR1 KGHSH, CDR2 LQKENI. The CDR3 contains 15 residues. The CDR3 spells CASSPTGQGPAEQYF. CDR3 DNA sequence: TGTGCCAGCTCACCAACTGGACAGGGGCCTGCCGAGCAGTACTTC. Together with reference TRBV18 and TRBJ2-7, the CDR3 gives the full variable domain: NAGVMQNPRHLVRRRGQEARLRCSPMKGHSHVYWYRQLPEEGLKFMVYLQKENIIDESGMPKERFSAEFPKEGPSILRIQQVVRGDSAAYFCASSPTGQGPAEQYFGPGTRLTVT.

The chain employs TRBV6-1 and TRBJ2-5, with D possibly being TRBD1 (5 bases). Trimming took 1 base from V and 5 from J, leaving 14 bases between them. Germline-derived CDR1 and CDR2 are MNHNS and SASEGT. The CDR3 is made up of 15 amino acids. CDR3 amino acids: CASSEGGTKGETQYF. DNA for the CDR3: TGTGCCAGCAGTGAAGGGGGCACAAAAGGGGAGACCCAGTACTTC.

The chain recombines TRBV28 with TRBJ1-5; TRBD1 matches 7 bases. The germline gives CDR1 MDHEN, CDR2 SYDVKM. CDR3 length equals 15 residues. The trim removed 6 bases at V and 4 bases at J, leaving 9 bases unmatched. The CDR3 region has the DNA TGTGCCAGCAGCCCTGACAGGGTTGGGAATCAGCCCCAGCATTTT. Translating gives CASSPDRVGNQPQHF.

The chain couples TRBV5-1 to TRBJ2-7, with unresolved D. Germline V gene data show CDR1 as SGHRS and CDR2 as YFSETQ. The CDR3 is 13 residues long. V was trimmed by 0 bases and J by 0 bases, leaving 4 bases between them. The CDR3 coding sequence is TGCGCCAGCAGCTTGGAATACTCCTACGAGCAGTACTTC. It codes for CASSLEYSYEQYF.

V and J are TRBV10-3 and TRBJ2-3, with 13 bases lining up with TRBD2. The CDR3 loop spans 16 amino acids. Germline CDR1 reads ENHRY; CDR2 reads SYGVKD. V lost 6 bases and J lost 1; bases outside the gene matches: 4. DNA for the CDR3: TGTGCCATCAGACCCGGACTAGCGGGAGGCACAGATACGCAGTATTTT. It yields the protein CAIRPGLAGGTDTQYF.

The chain uses TRBV14 and TRBJ1-1; tentative D call: TRBD1 (5 bases). Germline V gene lookup returns CDR1 SGHDN and CDR2 FVKESK. V was clipped by 4 bases and J by 1 base, with 7 bases between them. The length of the CDR3 is 13 residues. The DNA of the CDR3 is TGTGCCAGCAGCCGACAGACGAACACTGAAGCTTTCTTT. It codes for CASSRQTNTEAFF.

The chain joins TRBV18 to TRBJ1-2, with 7 positions matching TRBD1. This CDR3 contains 14 residues. Per germline, CDR1 KGHSH and CDR2 LQKENI. With V trimmed by 6 bases and J by 1 base, 5 bases remained unmatched. This CDR3 reads CASSTGQINYGYTF. CDR3 sequence (DNA): TGTGCCAGCTCGACGGGACAGATTAACTATGGCTACACCTTC.

This chain uses TRBV6-1 with TRBJ1-6; TRBD1 agrees at 7 bases. After removal of 4 bases from V and 1 base from J, the junction contained 4 bases not matched to a gene. Germline assignment: CDR1 MNHNS and CDR2 SASEGT. The CDR3 has 16 amino acids. CDR3 DNA: TGTGCCAGCAGTGGACAGGGTTGGTCCTATAATTCACCCCTCCACTTT. It yields the protein CASSGQGWSYNSPLHF.

The chain has TRBV6-5 and TRBJ2-2; 8 bases are shared with TRBD2. The V segment lost 6 bases and the J segment 3 bases; nucleotides outside the gene matches: 6. The CDR3 has 15 amino acids. Germline V gives CDR1 MNHEY, CDR2 SVGAGI. The CDR3 spells CASRYSGTDTGELFF. CDR3 in DNA: TGTGCCAGCAGATATAGCGGGACGGACACCGGGGAGCTGTTTTTT.

The gene calls are TRBV18 and TRBJ2-3; 7 bases agree with TRBD1. CDR3 size: 16 residues. V lost 6 bases, J lost 4 bases, and 13 bases stayed unmatched. Germline V lookup: CDR1 KGHSH, CDR2 LQKENI. CDR3 in amino acids: CASSPNRQGGADTQYF. The CDR3 DNA reads as TGTGCCAGCTCTCCAAATCGACAGGGTGGTGCAGATACGCAGTATTTT.

The chain carries TRBV5-1 and TRBJ2-5; D may be TRBD1 (5 bases). The V end lost 3 bases, the J end lost 1 base, and 13 bases lay between the germline ends. The CDR3 extends over 15 amino acids. CDR1 and CDR2 from the germline V gene are SGHRS and YFSETQ. CDR3 amino acids: CASSSSSGAQETQYF. The CDR3 nucleotides read TGCGCCAGCAGCTCTTCTAGTGGGGCCCAAGAGACCCAGTACTTC.

The rearrangement links TRBV27 to TRBJ2-5; 11 nucleotides align to TRBD2. The end of the DNA fits TRBJ2-7 better, so the J call may be wrong. CDR1 is MNHEY, CDR2 SMNVEV, per germline (reference sequence). CDR3 length equals 15 residues. The CDR3 loop is CASSQVAGGGYEQYF. As DNA, the CDR3 is TGTGCCAGCAGTCAGGTAGCGGGGGGGGGCTACGAGCAGTACTTC.

The genes are TRBV5-6 and TRBJ2-1, with D possibly matching TRBD1 (6 bases). The V end was cut by 0 bases, the J end by 2 bases, with 6 bases between. From germline, CDR1 is SGHDT and CDR2 YYEEEE. CDR3 length: 14 amino acids. The CDR3 DNA follows: TGTGCCAGCAGCTTGGGACAGGCCTACAATGAGCAGTTCTTC. Translating gives CASSLGQAYNEQFF.